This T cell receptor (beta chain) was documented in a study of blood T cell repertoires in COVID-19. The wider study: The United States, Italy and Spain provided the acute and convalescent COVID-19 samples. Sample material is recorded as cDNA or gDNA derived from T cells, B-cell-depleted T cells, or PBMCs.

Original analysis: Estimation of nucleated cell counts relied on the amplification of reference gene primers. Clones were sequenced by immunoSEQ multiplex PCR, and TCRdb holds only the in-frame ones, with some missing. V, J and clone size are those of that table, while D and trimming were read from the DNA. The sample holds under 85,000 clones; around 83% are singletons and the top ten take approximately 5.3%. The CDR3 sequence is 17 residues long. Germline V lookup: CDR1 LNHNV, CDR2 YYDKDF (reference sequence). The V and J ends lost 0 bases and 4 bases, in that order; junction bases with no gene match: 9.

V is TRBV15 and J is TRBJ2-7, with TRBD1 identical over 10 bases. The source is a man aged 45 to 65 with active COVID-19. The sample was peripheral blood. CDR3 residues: CATSRDYQDRGKYEQYF. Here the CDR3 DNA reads TGTGCCACCAGCAGAGATTACCAGGACAGGGGGAAATACGAGCAGTACTTC.